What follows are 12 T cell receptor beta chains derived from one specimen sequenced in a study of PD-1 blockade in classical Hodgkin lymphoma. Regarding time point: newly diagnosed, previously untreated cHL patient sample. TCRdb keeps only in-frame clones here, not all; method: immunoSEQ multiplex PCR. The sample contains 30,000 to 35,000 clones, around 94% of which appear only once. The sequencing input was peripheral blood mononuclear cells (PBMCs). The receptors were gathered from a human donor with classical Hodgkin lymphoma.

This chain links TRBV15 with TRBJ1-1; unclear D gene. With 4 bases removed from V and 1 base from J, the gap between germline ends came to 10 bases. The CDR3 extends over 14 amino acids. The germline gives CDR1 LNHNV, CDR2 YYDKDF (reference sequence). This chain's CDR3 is CATSTDPRNTEAFF. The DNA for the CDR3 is TGTGCCACCAGCACGGATCCGAGGAACACTGAAGCTTTCTTT.

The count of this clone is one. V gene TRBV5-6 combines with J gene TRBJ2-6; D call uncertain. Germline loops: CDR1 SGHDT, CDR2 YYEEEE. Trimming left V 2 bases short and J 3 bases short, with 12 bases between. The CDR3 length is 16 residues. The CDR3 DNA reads TGTGCCAGCAGCTTATTAGGGTTCAGTGGGGCCAACGTCCTGACTTTC. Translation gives CASSLLGFSGANVLTF.

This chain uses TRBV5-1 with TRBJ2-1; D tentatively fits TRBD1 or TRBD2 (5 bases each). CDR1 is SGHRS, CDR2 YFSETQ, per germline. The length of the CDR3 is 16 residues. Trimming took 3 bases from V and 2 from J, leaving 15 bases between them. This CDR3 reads CASSSLGDGAYNEQFF. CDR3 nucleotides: TGCGCCAGCAGCTCCCTTGGGGACGGCGCCTACAATGAGCAGTTCTTC.

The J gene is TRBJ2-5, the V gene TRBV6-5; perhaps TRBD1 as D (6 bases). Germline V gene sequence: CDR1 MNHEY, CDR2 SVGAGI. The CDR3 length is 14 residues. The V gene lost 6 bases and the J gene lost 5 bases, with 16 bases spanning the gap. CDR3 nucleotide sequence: TGTGCCAGCAGCCGGGACACCCGGATCGAGACCCAGTACTTC. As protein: CASSRDTRIETQYF.

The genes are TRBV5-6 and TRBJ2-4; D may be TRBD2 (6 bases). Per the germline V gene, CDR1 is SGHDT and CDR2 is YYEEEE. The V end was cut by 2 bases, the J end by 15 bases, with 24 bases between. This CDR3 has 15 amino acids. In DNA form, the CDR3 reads TGTGCCAGCAGCTTTCGGGGGACCCCCGCCGGAGGGTCGTACTTC. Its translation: CASSFRGTPAGGSYF.

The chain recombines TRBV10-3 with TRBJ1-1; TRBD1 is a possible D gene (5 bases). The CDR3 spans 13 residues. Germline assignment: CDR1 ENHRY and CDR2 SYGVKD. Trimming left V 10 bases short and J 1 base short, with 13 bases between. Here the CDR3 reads CASRDSSNTEAFF. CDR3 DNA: TGTGCCAGCCGGGACTCCTCGAACACTGAAGCTTTCTTT.

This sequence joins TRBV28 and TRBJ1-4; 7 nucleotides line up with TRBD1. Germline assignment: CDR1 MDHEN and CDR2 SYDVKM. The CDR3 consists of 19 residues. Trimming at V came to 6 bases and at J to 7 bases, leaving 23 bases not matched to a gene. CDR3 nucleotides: TGTGCCAGCAGCACTTTCCCCGGAAAACAGGGGAGAGGTCGTGAAAAACTGTTTTTT. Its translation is CASSTFPGKQGRGREKLFF. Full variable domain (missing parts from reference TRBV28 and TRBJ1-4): DVKVTQSSRYLVKRTGEKVFLECVQDMDHENMFWYRQDPGLGLRLIYFSYDVKMKEKGDIPEGYSVSREKKERFSLILESASTNQTSMYLCASSTFPGKQGRGREKLFFGSGTQLSVL.

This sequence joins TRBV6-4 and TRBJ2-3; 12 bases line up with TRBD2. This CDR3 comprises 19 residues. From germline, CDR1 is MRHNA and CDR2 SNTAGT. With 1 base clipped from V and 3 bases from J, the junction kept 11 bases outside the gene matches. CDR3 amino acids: CASSDFFSSGGAVTDTQYF. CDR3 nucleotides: TGTGCCAGCAGTGACTTTTTCTCTAGCGGGGGGGCCGTGACAGATACGCAGTATTTT.

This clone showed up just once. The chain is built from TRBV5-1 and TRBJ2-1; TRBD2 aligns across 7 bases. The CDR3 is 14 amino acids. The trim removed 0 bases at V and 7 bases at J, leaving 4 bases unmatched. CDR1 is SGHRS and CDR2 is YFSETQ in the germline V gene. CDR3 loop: CASSLGLAGNEQFF. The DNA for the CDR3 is TGCGCCAGCAGCTTGGGACTAGCTGGGAATGAGCAGTTCTTC. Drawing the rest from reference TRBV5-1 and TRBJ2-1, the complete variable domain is KAGVTQTPRYLIKTRGQQVTLSCSPISGHRSVSWYQQTPGQGLQFLFEYFSETQRNKGNFPGRFSGRQFSNSRSEMNVSTLELGDSALYLCASSLGLAGNEQFFGPGTRLTVL.

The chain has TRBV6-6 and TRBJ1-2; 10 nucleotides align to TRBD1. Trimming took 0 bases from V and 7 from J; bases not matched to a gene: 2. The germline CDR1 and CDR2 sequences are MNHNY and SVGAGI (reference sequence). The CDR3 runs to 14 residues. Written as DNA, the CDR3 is TGTGCCAGCAGTTACTCGGGACAGGGGAGTGGCTACACCTTC. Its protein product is CASSYSGQGSGYTF.

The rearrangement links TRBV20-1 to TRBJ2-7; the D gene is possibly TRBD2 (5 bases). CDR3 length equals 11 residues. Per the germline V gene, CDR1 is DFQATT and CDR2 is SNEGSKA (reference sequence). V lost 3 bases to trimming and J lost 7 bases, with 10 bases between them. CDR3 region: CSAREVREQYF. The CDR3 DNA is TGCAGTGCTAGGGAGGTTCGAGAGCAGTACTTC.

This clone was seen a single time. CDR3 sequence reads: CASSFTRGMVDGNTIYF. For the CDR3, the DNA is TGTGCCAGCAGCTTTACCAGGGGGATGGTTGACGGAAACACCATATATTTT. The chain uses TRBV7-9 and TRBJ1-3; 7 bases line up with TRBD1. J lost 4 bases, V lost 3 bases, and 12 bases had no gene match. The CDR3 consists of 17 residues. The germline CDR1 and CDR2 sequences are SEHNR and FQNEAQ (reference sequence).